The sample holds a few counts of the clone carrying this TCR beta chain. As to time point: newly diagnosed GD, antithyroid drugs for less than 3 months. RNA extracted from PBMCs served as the sequencing template. These data belong to a study of regulatory T cells in long-lasting Graves disease. CDR3 length: 13 amino acids. The germline gives CDR1 DFQATT, CDR2 SNEGSKA (reference sequence). Trimming took 6 bases from V and 3 from J; bases not matched to a gene: 4. Relying on iRepertoire HTBI primers and Arm-PCR of CDR3 regions, the team built TCR beta libraries. Using its own MiXCR run on the multiplex PCR reads, TCRdb lists one record per CDR3 protein. The data hold about 440,000 distinct CDR3 sequences, with about 16% observed a single time. The same sample was also studied in work on T cells in Graves' hyperthyroidism and ophthalmopathy. That work states: Graves' hyperthyroidism was deemed stable absent ophthalmopathy progression within 18 months.

The receptor comes from a woman in her twenties or thirties with Graves disease. Sequencing used peripheral blood mononuclear cells (PBMCs), obtained at new diagnosis, from a patient treated with antithyroid drugs. This rearrangement joins TRBV20-1 to TRBJ2-5; 10 bases align to TRBD1. Written as DNA, the CDR3 is TGCAGTGCGTTTGGACAGGGGGAAGAGACCCAGTACTTC. It yields the protein CSAFGQGEETQYF.